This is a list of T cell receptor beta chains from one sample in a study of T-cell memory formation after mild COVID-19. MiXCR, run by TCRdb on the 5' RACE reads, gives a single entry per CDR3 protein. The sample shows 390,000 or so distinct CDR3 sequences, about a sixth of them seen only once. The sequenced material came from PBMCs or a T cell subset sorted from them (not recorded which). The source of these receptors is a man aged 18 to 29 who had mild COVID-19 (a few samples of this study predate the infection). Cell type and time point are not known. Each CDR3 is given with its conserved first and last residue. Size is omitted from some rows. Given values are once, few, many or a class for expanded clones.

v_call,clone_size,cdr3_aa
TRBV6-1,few,CASSEALVAFSQGETQYF
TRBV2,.,CASSDTPQGIYNEQFF
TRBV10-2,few,CASAPGTGADYEQYF
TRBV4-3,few,CASSQDGQGDVGNYGYTF
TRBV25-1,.,CASSDRHYGYTF
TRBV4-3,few,CASSQERSGGATDTQYF
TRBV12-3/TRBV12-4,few,CASSFRDLNEQYF
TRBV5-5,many,CASSFGAANEQFF
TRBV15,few,CATSSDRVGGYTF
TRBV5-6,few,CASSLFGEEYF
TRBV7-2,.,CASSLGQAAEKLFF
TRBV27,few,CASRPQPRETQYF
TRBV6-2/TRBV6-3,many,CASTMRNSNEQFF
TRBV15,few,CATSRDAAPASSYEQYF
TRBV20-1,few,CSASVRQGAYGYTF
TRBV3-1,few,CASSAPGQGSTDTQYF
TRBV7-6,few,CASSPTPLAGGATGELFF
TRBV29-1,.,CSVEDGNGNIQYF
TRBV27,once,CASSLFPDRGGGYTF
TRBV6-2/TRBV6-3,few,CASKFDGGLYNEQFF
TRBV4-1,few,CASSHRGTSGPGGELFF
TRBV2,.,CASTRGQNSNQPQHF
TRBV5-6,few,CASSKDSRNTIYF
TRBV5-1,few,CASSPSGGAVGELFF
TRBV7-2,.,CASSSQGIEQFF
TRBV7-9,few,CASSLGDWGGTQYF
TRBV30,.,CAWSNQGDNYGYTF
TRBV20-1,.,CSARQPLTGKETQYF
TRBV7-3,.,CASSRIGGDTDTQYF